This TCR beta chain emerged from a study of blood T cell repertoires in COVID-19. Trimming pared 3 bases from V and 4 bases from J, leaving 6 bases between. This CDR3 has 12 residues. As handled by the study authors: Using reference gene primer amplification, nucleated cell counts were estimated. Assay: immunoSEQ multiplex PCR; the TCRdb copy retains only in-frame clones and omits some. That table is the source of V, J and clone size, and D and trimming were worked out from the DNA. The sample lists tens of thousands of clones, 65% to 70% occurring once. The J gene is TRBJ2-5, the V gene TRBV12-3 or TRBV12-4; D unresolved. The sample comprised peripheral blood. This TCR came from a human donor in a cohort sampled during active COVID-19. Here the CDR3 DNA reads TGTGCCAGCAGTTTTGGCGGAGAGACCCAGTACTTC. Translation gives CASSFGGETQYF.